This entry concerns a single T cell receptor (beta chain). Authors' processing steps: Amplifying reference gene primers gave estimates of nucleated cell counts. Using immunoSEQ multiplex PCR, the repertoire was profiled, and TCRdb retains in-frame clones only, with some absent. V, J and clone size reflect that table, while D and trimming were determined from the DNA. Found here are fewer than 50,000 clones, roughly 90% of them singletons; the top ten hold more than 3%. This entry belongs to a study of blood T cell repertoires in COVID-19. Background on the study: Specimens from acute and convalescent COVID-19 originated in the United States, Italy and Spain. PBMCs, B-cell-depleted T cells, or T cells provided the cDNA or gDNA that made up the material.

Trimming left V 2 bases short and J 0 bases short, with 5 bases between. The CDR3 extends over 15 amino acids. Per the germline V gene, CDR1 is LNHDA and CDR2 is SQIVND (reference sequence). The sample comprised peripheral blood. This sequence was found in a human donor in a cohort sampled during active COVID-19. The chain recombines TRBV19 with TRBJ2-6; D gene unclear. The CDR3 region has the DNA TGTGCCAGTAGTATATTGAGCTCTGGGGCCAACGTCCTGACTTTC. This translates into CASSILSSGANVLTF.